These T cell receptor beta chains were read from a single sample in a study of blood T cells in healthy people across ages. TCRdb re-derived calls from the 5' RACE reads in MiXCR, one entry per CDR3 protein. Counted here are over 1,200,000 distinct CDR3 sequences, roughly 60% occurring once; the ten biggest clones make up roughly 6.3%. Sequenced: blood. The source of these receptors is a young man in good health. The conserved cysteine and the conserved F or W are not part of the CDR3 here.

V gene,CDR3 protein
TRBV10-2,ASSEMTSLYEQY
TRBV4-3,ASSQGRGYSGNTIY
TRBV12-3/TRBV12-4,ASSWGGETQY
TRBV30,AWSREYTDTQY
TRBV4-2,ASSQDSPSLTYNEQF
TRBV7-2,ASSLARLVRYNEQF
TRBV30,AWSNLAGYYEQY
TRBV2,ASSVARRDTGELF
TRBV15,ATSTSPGTQETQY
TRBV5-1,ASSPQGEGDTDTQY
TRBV4-1,ASSREPGLAVYNEQF
TRBV21-1,ASSSPPGGGPKNIQY
TRBV29-1,SAVTGGGQPQH
TRBV4-2,ASSQDSLGRDEQF
TRBV4-3,ASSQDISGVGTDTQY
TRBV7-6,ASSLDPGGYYEQY
TRBV7-9,ASKQLPGGSVTYEQY
TRBV29-1,SAPGLANEQF
TRBV11-2,ASSLGQGVQWETQY
TRBV11-2,ASSFVGENEQF
TRBV5-1,ASSSLGTGGSYDTQY
TRBV7-6,ASSPPAPGNEQF
TRBV27,ASSRWTSGNTYEQY
TRBV5-1,ASSSGQGAGGTEAF
TRBV10-2,ASSERAGADEQY
TRBV3-1,ASSPGLAHEQY
TRBV20-1,SAIIWDRGNEQF
TRBV24-1,ATSASANQPQH
TRBV5-1,ASSLVEVGEQF
TRBV6-1,ASSEFQGVSYEQY
TRBV5-6,ASSSGQGPSEQY
TRBV7-2,ASGPGTTGETQY
TRBV27,ASSLLGQGIHEQY
TRBV4-2,ANSQDGLGGAKYEQY
TRBV3-1,ASSQADRVAF
TRBV29-1,SVEGAGVVADTQY
TRBV9,ASSVGQAGANVLT
TRBV6-1,AGGDSSYEQY
TRBV24-1,ATSDFPANTDTQY
TRBV6-5,ASSPNGYTEAF
TRBV29-1,SVGALQGVTDTQY
TRBV28,ASGLYTNTEAF
TRBV6-2/TRBV6-3,ASSPSGGPLSEQF
TRBV7-9,ASRSTSQKGDTQY
TRBV20-1,SAEGWTSGRDNEQF
TRBV15,ATSRDVGYEQY
TRBV25-1,ASSEPKGREKLF